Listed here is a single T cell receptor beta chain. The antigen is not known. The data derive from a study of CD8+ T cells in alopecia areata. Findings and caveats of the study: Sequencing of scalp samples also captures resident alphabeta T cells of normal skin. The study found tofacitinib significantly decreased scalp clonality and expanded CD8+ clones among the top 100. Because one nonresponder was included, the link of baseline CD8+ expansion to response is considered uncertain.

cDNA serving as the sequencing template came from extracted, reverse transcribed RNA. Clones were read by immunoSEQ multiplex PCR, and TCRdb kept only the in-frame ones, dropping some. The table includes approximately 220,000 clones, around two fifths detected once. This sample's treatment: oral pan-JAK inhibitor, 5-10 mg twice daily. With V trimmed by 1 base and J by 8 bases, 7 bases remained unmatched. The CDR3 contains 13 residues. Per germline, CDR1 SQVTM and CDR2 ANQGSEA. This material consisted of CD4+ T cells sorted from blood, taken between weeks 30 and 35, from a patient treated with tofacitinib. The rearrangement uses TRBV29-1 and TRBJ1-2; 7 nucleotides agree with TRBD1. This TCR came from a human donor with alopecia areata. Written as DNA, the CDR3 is TGCAGCGTTGAAGTCACAGGGGTGAGAGGCTACACCTTC. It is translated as CSVEVTGVRGYTF. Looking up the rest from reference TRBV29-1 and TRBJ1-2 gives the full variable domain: SAVISQKPSRDICQRGTSLTIQCQVDSQVTMMFWYRQQPGQSLTLIATANQGSEATYESGFVIDKFPISRPNLTFSTLTVSNMSPEDSSIYLCSVEVTGVRGYTFGSGTRLTVV.